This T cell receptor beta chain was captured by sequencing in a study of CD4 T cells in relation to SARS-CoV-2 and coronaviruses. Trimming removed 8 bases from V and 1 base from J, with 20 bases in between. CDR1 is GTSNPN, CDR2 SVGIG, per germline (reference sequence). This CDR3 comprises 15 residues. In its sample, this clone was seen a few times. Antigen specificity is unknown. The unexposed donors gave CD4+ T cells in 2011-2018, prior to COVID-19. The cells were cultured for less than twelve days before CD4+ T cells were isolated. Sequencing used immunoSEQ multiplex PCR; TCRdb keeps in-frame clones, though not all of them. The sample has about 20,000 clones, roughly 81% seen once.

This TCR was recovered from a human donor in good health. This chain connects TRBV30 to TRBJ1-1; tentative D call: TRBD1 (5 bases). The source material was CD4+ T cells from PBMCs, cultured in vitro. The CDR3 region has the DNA TGTGCCCTACACCTCGAGGGGCTGACGAACACTGAAGCTTTCTTT. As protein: CALHLEGLTNTEAFF.